This record covers a single T cell receptor beta chain. This sample was taken from a study of cytomegalovirus exposure and HLA in healthy donors. Primers: 60 Vbeta forward and 13 Jbeta reverse. Clones were read by immunoSEQ multiplex PCR, and TCRdb kept only the in-frame ones, dropping some. The table has about 60,000 clones, about 82% seen once. V lost 0 bases to trimming and J lost 5 bases, with 8 bases between them. CDR3 length: 13 residues. The V gene's germline CDR1 is SGHNT and CDR2 YYREEE (reference sequence). Sequencing was carried out using PBMCs. The receptor was derived from a man between 25 and 39 years old in good health and CMV-seronegative. The rearrangement joins TRBV5-4 to TRBJ1-2; tentative D call: TRBD1 (5 bases). The CDR3 reads CASSLGTRYGYTF. The CDR3, as DNA: TGTGCCAGCAGCTTGGGGACACGGTATGGCTACACCTTC.